This entry concerns a single T cell receptor beta chain. The record originates from a study of control samples from healthy donors and cancer patients. Some clones are missing from TCRdb's copy, which holds only in-frame ones; the method was immunoSEQ multiplex PCR. Among 100,000 or so clones listed, 86% were seen once. This clonotype was obtained from a woman between 50 and 59 years old in good health. What was sequenced was blood.

CDR3 protein: CASSVEGTGDEKLFF. CDR3 in DNA: TGTGCCAGCAGCGTAGAGGGGACAGGGGATGAAAAACTGTTTTTT. The chain joins TRBV9 to TRBJ1-4; 10 bases match TRBD1. Unmatched junction bases numbered 2, after V lost 0 bases and J lost 6 bases. The CDR3 length is 15 residues. The germline V gene has CDR1 SGDLS and CDR2 YYNGEE.